These T cell receptor beta chains were read from a single sample in a study of blood T cell repertoires in COVID-19. Data came from immunoSEQ multiplex PCR; TCRdb stores just in-frame clones and leaves some out. The data contain some 180,000 clones, more than 80% of them singletons. The source material was PBMCs or T cells enriched from blood (not recorded which). The receptors were gathered from a man aged 35-49 years who had recovered from COVID-19. CDR3s include the opening cysteine and the closing phenylalanine or tryptophan. Each record gives: CDR3 DNA, CDR3 protein, J gene, D gene, clone size, V gene. D genes are given only for firm matches. Clone sizes are given selectively: once, few, many, or a class where the clone is expanded.

CDR3nt: TGCAGCGTACTTCAGGGGGCGAGAACTGAAGCTTTCTTT
CDR3aa: CSVLQGARTEAFF
j_gene: TRBJ1-1
d_gene: TRBD1
abundance: .
v_gene: TRBV29-1

CDR3nt: TGTGCCAGCAGCCCGACAGGTCTAGAGGGCTACACCTTC
CDR3aa: CASSPTGLEGYTF
j_gene: TRBJ1-2
d_gene: .
abundance: .
v_gene: TRBV12-3/TRBV12-4

CDR3nt: TGTGCCACCAGTGATTTAGGTAGCGGGGGTTACAATGAGCAGTTCTTC
CDR3aa: CATSDLGSGGYNEQFF
j_gene: TRBJ2-1
d_gene: TRBD2
abundance: once
v_gene: TRBV24-1

CDR3nt: TGCGCCAGCAGCACTATTCCGGATGTCTCTGAAGCTTTCTTT
CDR3aa: CASSTIPDVSEAFF
j_gene: TRBJ1-1
d_gene: .
abundance: .
v_gene: TRBV5-1

CDR3nt: TGTGCCAGTAGTATAAACAGATCTAACTATGGCTACACCTTC
CDR3aa: CASSINRSNYGYTF
j_gene: TRBJ1-2
d_gene: .
abundance: .
v_gene: TRBV19

CDR3nt: TGTGCCATCAGTGAGTCTGCGGGGGCGGGTCAGCCCCAGCATTTT
CDR3aa: CAISESAGAGQPQHF
j_gene: TRBJ1-5
d_gene: .
abundance: .
v_gene: TRBV10-3

CDR3nt: TGCGCCAGCCGCCAGGGGGCGCGAGGCTACACCTTC
CDR3aa: CASRQGARGYTF
j_gene: TRBJ1-2
d_gene: TRBD1
abundance: .
v_gene: TRBV10-2

CDR3nt: TGTGCCAGCAACGGGGAAACAGATACGCAGTATTTT
CDR3aa: CASNGETDTQYF
j_gene: TRBJ2-3
d_gene: .
abundance: .
v_gene: TRBV2

CDR3nt: TGCAGCGTTGAAGGTCAGGGGATGAAGACCCAGTACTTC
CDR3aa: CSVEGQGMKTQYF
j_gene: TRBJ2-5
d_gene: .
abundance: once
v_gene: TRBV29-1

CDR3nt: TGCAGCGTTGAATCCACTAGCGGGAGTAGTTACGAGCAGTACTTC
CDR3aa: CSVESTSGSSYEQYF
j_gene: TRBJ2-7
d_gene: TRBD2
abundance: .
v_gene: TRBV29-1

CDR3nt: TGTGCCTGGAGTGCGGGACAGGGTAGCTACGAGCAGTACTTC
CDR3aa: CAWSAGQGSYEQYF
j_gene: TRBJ2-7
d_gene: TRBD1
abundance: .
v_gene: TRBV30

CDR3nt: TGCGCCAGCAGCTTGGCCCAGGCGGGCTATGGCTACACCTTC
CDR3aa: CASSLAQAGYGYTF
j_gene: TRBJ1-2
d_gene: .
abundance: .
v_gene: TRBV5-1

CDR3nt: TGTGCCAGCAGTTACCTCACGGGGGGGCGCCCGGATGGCTACACCTTC
CDR3aa: CASSYLTGGRPDGYTF
j_gene: TRBJ1-2
d_gene: .
abundance: .
v_gene: TRBV6-5

CDR3nt: TGTGCCAGCAGCAGTTCCTTTTTAGTGGAGGGTTCACCCCTCCACTTT
CDR3aa: CASSSSFLVEGSPLHF
j_gene: TRBJ1-6
d_gene: .
abundance: .
v_gene: TRBV5-5

CDR3nt: TGTGCCAGAAACAGGGGGAACGGAGAGACCCAGTACTTC
CDR3aa: CARNRGNGETQYF
j_gene: TRBJ2-5
d_gene: TRBD1
abundance: .
v_gene: TRBV2

CDR3nt: TGTGCCAGCAGTTACGCCTCCTTGGGGGACAGCACTGAAGCTTTCTTT
CDR3aa: CASSYASLGDSTEAFF
j_gene: TRBJ1-1
d_gene: TRBD1
abundance: .
v_gene: TRBV6-5

CDR3nt: TGTGCCAGTAGTATTCCCTATCAGCCCCAGCATTTT
CDR3aa: CASSIPYQPQHF
j_gene: TRBJ1-5
d_gene: .
abundance: .
v_gene: TRBV19

CDR3nt: TGCGCCAGCAGTCCAATGGCCCCGACGGGACAGCCCCAGCATTTT
CDR3aa: CASSPMAPTGQPQHF
j_gene: TRBJ1-5
d_gene: .
abundance: .
v_gene: TRBV4-1

CDR3nt: TGTGCCAGCAGCTTATTTCTCACAGATACGCAGTATTTT
CDR3aa: CASSLFLTDTQYF
j_gene: TRBJ2-3
d_gene: .
abundance: .
v_gene: TRBV5-6

CDR3nt: TGTGCCAGCAGCGCCACGGCAGGGGGCAGGGGCAATCAGCCCCAGCATTTT
CDR3aa: CASSATAGGRGNQPQHF
j_gene: TRBJ1-5
d_gene: TRBD1
abundance: once
v_gene: TRBV2

CDR3nt: TGCAGCACAAATACCGGGACACACTATGGCTACACCTTC
CDR3aa: CSTNTGTHYGYTF
j_gene: TRBJ1-2
d_gene: .
abundance: .
v_gene: TRBV29-1

CDR3nt: TGTGCCTCGACAGGGTCTGAAGGCTACACCTTC
CDR3aa: CASTGSEGYTF
j_gene: TRBJ1-2
d_gene: TRBD1
abundance: .
v_gene: TRBV10-3

CDR3nt: TGTGCCAGCAGTTTCCTGGCGGGTCCCGGGGCCAACGTCCTGACTTTC
CDR3aa: CASSFLAGPGANVLTF
j_gene: TRBJ2-6
d_gene: .
abundance: .
v_gene: TRBV7-2

CDR3nt: TGTGCCAGCAGCTTGGTTCGGACAGGGCCTTTTGGCTACACCTTC
CDR3aa: CASSLVRTGPFGYTF
j_gene: TRBJ1-2
d_gene: TRBD1
abundance: few
v_gene: TRBV5-4

CDR3nt: TGTGCCAGCAGTTACCTCTCTGGGACAGGCCTAGTCCACTTT
CDR3aa: CASSYLSGTGLVHF
j_gene: TRBJ1-6
d_gene: TRBD1
abundance: .
v_gene: TRBV6-5

CDR3nt: TGTGCCAGCAGCCAGGGGACAGGGTCCAACGAGCAGTACTTC
CDR3aa: CASSQGTGSNEQYF
j_gene: TRBJ2-7
d_gene: TRBD1
abundance: few
v_gene: TRBV3-1/TRBV3-2

CDR3nt: TGTGCCAGCAGCCCCAACCTAGGTCAGCTTAATGAGCAGTTCTTC
CDR3aa: CASSPNLGQLNEQFF
j_gene: TRBJ2-1
d_gene: .
abundance: .
v_gene: TRBV7-9

CDR3nt: TGTGCCAGCAGTTTAAGTGGACACAATGGCTACACCTTC
CDR3aa: CASSLSGHNGYTF
j_gene: TRBJ1-2
d_gene: .
abundance: .
v_gene: TRBV12-3/TRBV12-4

CDR3nt: TGTGCCAGCAGGAGCTCCTATAATTCACCCCTCCACTTT
CDR3aa: CASRSSYNSPLHF
j_gene: TRBJ1-6
d_gene: .
abundance: .
v_gene: TRBV27

CDR3nt: TGTGCCACCAGCAGAGCTGGGGGACAGGGTGGCCACGAGCAGTACTTC
CDR3aa: CATSRAGGQGGHEQYF
j_gene: TRBJ2-7
d_gene: TRBD1
abundance: .
v_gene: TRBV15

CDR3nt: TGTGCCACCAGCAGAGATCTGGACAGGGGTTGGTCCGAGCAGTACTTC
CDR3aa: CATSRDLDRGWSEQYF
j_gene: TRBJ2-7
d_gene: TRBD1
abundance: .
v_gene: TRBV15

CDR3nt: TGTGCCAGTATTTCCGGGACAGGGGATAACGAGCAGTACTTC
CDR3aa: CASISGTGDNEQYF
j_gene: TRBJ2-7
d_gene: TRBD1
abundance: .
v_gene: TRBV6-5

CDR3nt: TGTGCCAGCAGTTACGGGGCGGACTCTGGAAACACCATATATTTT
CDR3aa: CASSYGADSGNTIYF
j_gene: TRBJ1-3
d_gene: .
abundance: few
v_gene: TRBV6-5

CDR3nt: TGTGCCAGCAGTTTTCGACAGGGGAGCAATCAGCCCCAGCATTTT
CDR3aa: CASSFRQGSNQPQHF
j_gene: TRBJ1-5
d_gene: TRBD1
abundance: .
v_gene: TRBV6-5

CDR3nt: TGTGCCACCAGCAGGACAGGCCTGACCTACGAGCAGTACTTC
CDR3aa: CATSRTGLTYEQYF
j_gene: TRBJ2-7
d_gene: .
abundance: .
v_gene: TRBV15

CDR3nt: TGTGCCAGCAGTTTAGCCGGGACAGGGGGCTTTGGCTACACCTTC
CDR3aa: CASSLAGTGGFGYTF
j_gene: TRBJ1-2
d_gene: TRBD1
abundance: .
v_gene: TRBV27

CDR3nt: TGTGCCAGCAGTTTCAGGGGGAGGACAGTTAATGGAGAGACCCAGTACTTC
CDR3aa: CASSFRGRTVNGETQYF
j_gene: TRBJ2-5
d_gene: .
abundance: once
v_gene: TRBV28

CDR3nt: TGTGCCAGCAGCCCCGGGACAGGGGCTAACTATGGCTACACCTTC
CDR3aa: CASSPGTGANYGYTF
j_gene: TRBJ1-2
d_gene: TRBD1
abundance: .
v_gene: TRBV7-9

CDR3nt: TGTGCCAGCAGTCATGGGGGGTTTCAGCCCCAGCATTTT
CDR3aa: CASSHGGFQPQHF
j_gene: TRBJ1-5
d_gene: .
abundance: once
v_gene: TRBV27

CDR3nt: TGTGCCATCAGTTATCCCGGGACAGGGGGGGAGCAGTACTTC
CDR3aa: CAISYPGTGGEQYF
j_gene: TRBJ2-7
d_gene: TRBD1
abundance: .
v_gene: TRBV10-3

CDR3nt: TGTGCCAGCAGTTTAAGGGGCCCCACCTACGAGCAGTACTTC
CDR3aa: CASSLRGPTYEQYF
j_gene: TRBJ2-7
d_gene: .
abundance: once
v_gene: TRBV28

CDR3nt: TGTGCCAGTAGTTACTCCTCGGGTGGGGCTGGAGACACCGGGGAGCTGTTTTTT
CDR3aa: CASSYSSGGAGDTGELFF
j_gene: TRBJ2-2
d_gene: .
abundance: .
v_gene: TRBV19

CDR3nt: TGTGCTAGTGGTTTAGGGGGTACGGCGGGGGGAACAGATACGCAGTATTTT
CDR3aa: CASGLGGTAGGTDTQYF
j_gene: TRBJ2-3
d_gene: TRBD2
abundance: many
v_gene: TRBV12-5

CDR3nt: TGTGCCAGCAGCCTGGCAAGGAGAGCTAACTATGGCTACACCTTC
CDR3aa: CASSLARRANYGYTF
j_gene: TRBJ1-2
d_gene: .
abundance: .
v_gene: TRBV5-8

CDR3nt: TGTGCCAGCAGCTTCCCTTCACAGGGGGCAAAGAATGAGCAGTTCTTC
CDR3aa: CASSFPSQGAKNEQFF
j_gene: TRBJ2-1
d_gene: TRBD1
abundance: .
v_gene: TRBV5-4

CDR3nt: TGTGCCAGCAGTTTAACCCTAGCGGACTCCTACAATGAGCAGTTCTTC
CDR3aa: CASSLTLADSYNEQFF
j_gene: TRBJ2-1
d_gene: TRBD2
abundance: many
v_gene: TRBV27

CDR3nt: TGTGCCACCAGTTCCACAGGGGGAGGATATGGCTACACCTTC
CDR3aa: CATSSTGGGYGYTF
j_gene: TRBJ1-2
d_gene: TRBD1
abundance: .
v_gene: TRBV24-1

CDR3nt: TGTGCCAGCAGCGTGATACTTGGCGGTGAGCAGTTCTTC
CDR3aa: CASSVILGGEQFF
j_gene: TRBJ2-1
d_gene: .
abundance: few
v_gene: TRBV9

CDR3nt: TGTGCCAGCAGCCCCCTAGACAGGGCCGGGGCCAACGTCCTGACTTTC
CDR3aa: CASSPLDRAGANVLTF
j_gene: TRBJ2-6
d_gene: TRBD1
abundance: .
v_gene: TRBV7-9

CDR3nt: TGTGCCACCAGCAGAGGGGCAGGGGGTGGAAACACCATATATTTT
CDR3aa: CATSRGAGGGNTIYF
j_gene: TRBJ1-3
d_gene: TRBD1
abundance: .
v_gene: TRBV15

CDR3nt: TGCGCCAGCAGTCAATTCATCTGGGGAGACACCATATATTTT
CDR3aa: CASSQFIWGDTIYF
j_gene: TRBJ1-3
d_gene: .
abundance: once
v_gene: TRBV23-1

CDR3nt: TGTGCCAGCAGCTCAAGAGGGACAGGGCCCTACGAGCAGTACTTC
CDR3aa: CASSSRGTGPYEQYF
j_gene: TRBJ2-7
d_gene: TRBD1
abundance: .
v_gene: TRBV7-2

CDR3nt: TGTGCCAGCATTCCGGGACAGGGAGAACTGTTTTTT
CDR3aa: CASIPGQGELFF
j_gene: TRBJ1-4
d_gene: TRBD1
abundance: .
v_gene: TRBV2

CDR3nt: TGTGCCAGCAGCCCGGACAGGAACTATGGCTACACCTTC
CDR3aa: CASSPDRNYGYTF
j_gene: TRBJ1-2
d_gene: TRBD1
abundance: .
v_gene: TRBV28

CDR3nt: TGTGCCTTGGGACTAGCGGGAGACGGTGAGACCCAGTACTTC
CDR3aa: CALGLAGDGETQYF
j_gene: TRBJ2-5
d_gene: TRBD2
abundance: .
v_gene: TRBV30

CDR3nt: TGTGCCAGCAGTCGAACAGGGTCCCACGAGCAGTACTTC
CDR3aa: CASSRTGSHEQYF
j_gene: TRBJ2-7
d_gene: .
abundance: .
v_gene: TRBV6-5

CDR3nt: TGTGCCAGCATCTACGACAAGGGTCAGGGTAGGAATGAGCAGTTCTTC
CDR3aa: CASIYDKGQGRNEQFF
j_gene: TRBJ2-1
d_gene: .
abundance: .
v_gene: TRBV2

CDR3nt: TGTGCCAGTAGTGCGAACCGGGACAGGGGGCCGGTGAGCAATCAGCCCCAGCATTTT
CDR3aa: CASSANRDRGPVSNQPQHF
j_gene: TRBJ1-5
d_gene: TRBD1
abundance: .
v_gene: TRBV19

CDR3nt: TGTGCCAGCAGTCTAGCGGGTGCCGTGGATGAGCAGTTCTTC
CDR3aa: CASSLAGAVDEQFF
j_gene: TRBJ2-1
d_gene: TRBD2
abundance: .
v_gene: TRBV9